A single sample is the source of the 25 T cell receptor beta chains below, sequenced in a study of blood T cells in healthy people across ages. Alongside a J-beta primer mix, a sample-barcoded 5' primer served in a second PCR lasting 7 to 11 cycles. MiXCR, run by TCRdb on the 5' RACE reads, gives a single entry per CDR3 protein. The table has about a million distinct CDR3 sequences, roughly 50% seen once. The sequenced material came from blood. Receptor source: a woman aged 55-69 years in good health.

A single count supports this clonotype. CDR3 residues: CASSLAGPGYTF. In DNA form, the CDR3 reads TGTGCCAGCAGCTTAGCGGGTCCTGGCTACACCTTC. This sequence joins TRBV7-9 and TRBJ1-2; D gene ambiguous. Germline V CDR1 and CDR2: SEHNR, FQNEAQ (reference sequence). The CDR3 consists of 12 residues. The germline V and J ends were trimmed by 0 bases and 7 bases, with 6 bases remaining between them.

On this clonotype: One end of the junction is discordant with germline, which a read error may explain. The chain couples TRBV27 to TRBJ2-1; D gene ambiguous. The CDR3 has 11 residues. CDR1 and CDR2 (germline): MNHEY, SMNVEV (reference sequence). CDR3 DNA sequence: TGTGCCAGCAGTAACGACAATGGGCAGTTCTTC. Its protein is CASSNDNGQFF.

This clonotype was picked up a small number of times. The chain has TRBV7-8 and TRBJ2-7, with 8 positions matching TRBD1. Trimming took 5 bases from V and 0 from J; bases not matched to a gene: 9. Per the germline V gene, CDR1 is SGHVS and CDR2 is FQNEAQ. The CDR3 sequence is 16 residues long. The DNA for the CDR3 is TGTGCCAGCAGCCTCATTCCGGGACAGGCCTCCTACGAGCAGTACTTC. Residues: CASSLIPGQASYEQYF. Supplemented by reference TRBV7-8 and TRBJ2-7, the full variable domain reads GAGVSQSPRYKVAKRGQDVALRCDPISGHVSLFWYQQALGQGPEFLTYFQNEAQLDKSGLPSDRFFAERPEGSVSTLKIQRTQQEDSAVYLCASSLIPGQASYEQYFGPGTRLTVT.

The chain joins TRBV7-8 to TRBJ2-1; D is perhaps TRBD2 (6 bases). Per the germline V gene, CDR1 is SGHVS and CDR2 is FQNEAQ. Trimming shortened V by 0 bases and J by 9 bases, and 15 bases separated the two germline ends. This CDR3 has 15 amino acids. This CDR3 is CASSLAEGVSREQFF. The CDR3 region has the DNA TGTGCCAGCAGCTTAGCGGAGGGCGTTAGCCGTGAGCAGTTCTTC. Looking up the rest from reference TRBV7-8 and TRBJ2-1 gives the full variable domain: GAGVSQSPRYKVAKRGQDVALRCDPISGHVSLFWYQQALGQGPEFLTYFQNEAQLDKSGLPSDRFFAERPEGSVSTLKIQRTQQEDSAVYLCASSLAEGVSREQFFGPGTRLTVL.

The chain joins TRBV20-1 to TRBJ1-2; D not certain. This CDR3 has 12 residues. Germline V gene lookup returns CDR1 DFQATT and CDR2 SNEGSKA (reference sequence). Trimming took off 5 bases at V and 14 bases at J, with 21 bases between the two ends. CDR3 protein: CSAVLVSAASTF. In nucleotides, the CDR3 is TGCAGTGCTGTCTTAGTGTCAGCCGCGTCTACCTTC.

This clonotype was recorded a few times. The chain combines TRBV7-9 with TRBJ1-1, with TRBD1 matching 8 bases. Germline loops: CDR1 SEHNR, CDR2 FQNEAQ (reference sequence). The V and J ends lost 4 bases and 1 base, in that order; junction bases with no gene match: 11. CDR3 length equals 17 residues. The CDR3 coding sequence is TGTGCCAGCAGCTCCGGGACAGGCTCCCTTCAGAACACTGAAGCTTTCTTT. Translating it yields CASSSGTGSLQNTEAFF.

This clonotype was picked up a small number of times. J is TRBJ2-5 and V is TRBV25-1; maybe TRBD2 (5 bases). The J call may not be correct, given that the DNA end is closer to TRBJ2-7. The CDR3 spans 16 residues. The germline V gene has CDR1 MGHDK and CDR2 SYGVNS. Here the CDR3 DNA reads TGTGCCAGCAGTGCCGTGGGATCTCTAGCCGTGTACGAGCAGTACTTC. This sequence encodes CASSAVGSLAVYEQYF.

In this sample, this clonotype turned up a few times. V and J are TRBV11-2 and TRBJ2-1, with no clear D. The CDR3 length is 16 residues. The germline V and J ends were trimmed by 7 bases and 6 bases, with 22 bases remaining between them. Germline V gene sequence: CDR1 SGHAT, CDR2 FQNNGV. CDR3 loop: CASTQSGGLHINEQFF. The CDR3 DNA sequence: TGTGCCAGCACCCAATCCGGCGGATTACATATCAATGAGCAGTTCTTC.

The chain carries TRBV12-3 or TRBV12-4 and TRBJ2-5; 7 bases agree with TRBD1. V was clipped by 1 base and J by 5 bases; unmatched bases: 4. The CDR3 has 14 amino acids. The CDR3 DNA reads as TGTGCCAGCAGTTTAGAAGGGGGCCTGGAGACCCAGTACTTC. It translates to CASSLEGGLETQYF.

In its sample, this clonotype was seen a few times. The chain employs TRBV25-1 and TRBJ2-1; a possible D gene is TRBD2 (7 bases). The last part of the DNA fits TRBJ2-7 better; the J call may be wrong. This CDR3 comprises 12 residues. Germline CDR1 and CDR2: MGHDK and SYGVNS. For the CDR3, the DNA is TGTGCCAGCGGGAGGGGGGTAAGCGAGCAGTACTTC. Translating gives CASGRGVSEQYF.

CDR3 bases: TGCAGTGCTAGAGAAGCGGGAGGACCAGAGACCCAGTACTTC. Its translation is CSAREAGGPETQYF. The chain carries TRBV20-1 and TRBJ2-5, with 9 bases fitting TRBD2. The germline CDR1 and CDR2 sequences are DFQATT and SNEGSKA (reference sequence). The CDR3 is 14 amino acids. Unmatched junction bases numbered 3, after V lost 0 bases and J lost 4 bases.

CDR3 loop: CSARGTTGGFSYEQYF. The CDR3 DNA sequence: TGCAGTGCTAGGGGAACCACGGGCGGGTTCTCCTACGAGCAGTACTTC. The chain joins TRBV20-1 to TRBJ2-7, with D perhaps matching TRBD2 (5 bases). Between the trimmed V and J ends, which lost 3 bases and 0 bases, there was a span of 18 bases. The CDR3 consists of 16 residues. The germline gives CDR1 DFQATT, CDR2 SNEGSKA (reference sequence).

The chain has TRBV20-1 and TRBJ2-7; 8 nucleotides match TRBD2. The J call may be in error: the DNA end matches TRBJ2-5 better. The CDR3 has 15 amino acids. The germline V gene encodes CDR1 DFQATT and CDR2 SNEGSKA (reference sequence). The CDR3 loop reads CSARIREGRGETQYF. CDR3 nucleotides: TGCAGTGCTAGAATTCGGGAGGGCCGTGGGGAGACCCAGTACTTC.

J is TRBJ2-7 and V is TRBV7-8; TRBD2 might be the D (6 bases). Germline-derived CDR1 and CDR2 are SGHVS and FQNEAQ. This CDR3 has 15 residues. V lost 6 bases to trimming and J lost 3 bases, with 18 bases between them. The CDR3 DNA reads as TGTGCCAGCAGTTTGGGGACTGCCAAGTACTACGAGCAGTACTTC. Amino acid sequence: CASSLGTAKYYEQYF.

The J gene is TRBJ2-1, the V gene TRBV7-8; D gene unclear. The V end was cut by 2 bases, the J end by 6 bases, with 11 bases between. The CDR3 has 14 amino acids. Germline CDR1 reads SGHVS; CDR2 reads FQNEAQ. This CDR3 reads CASSLRVLGNEQFF. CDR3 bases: TGTGCCAGCAGCTTAAGGGTTTTGGGCAATGAGCAGTTCTTC. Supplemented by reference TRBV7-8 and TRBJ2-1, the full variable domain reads GAGVSQSPRYKVAKRGQDVALRCDPISGHVSLFWYQQALGQGPEFLTYFQNEAQLDKSGLPSDRFFAERPEGSVSTLKIQRTQQEDSAVYLCASSLRVLGNEQFFGPGTRLTVL.

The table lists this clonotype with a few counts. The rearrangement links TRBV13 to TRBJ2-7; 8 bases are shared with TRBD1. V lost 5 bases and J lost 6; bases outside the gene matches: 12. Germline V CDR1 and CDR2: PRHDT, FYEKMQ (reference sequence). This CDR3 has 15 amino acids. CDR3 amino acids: CASSMTRTGLSEQYF. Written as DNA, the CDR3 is TGTGCCAGCAGCATGACACGGACAGGGTTAAGCGAGCAGTACTTC.

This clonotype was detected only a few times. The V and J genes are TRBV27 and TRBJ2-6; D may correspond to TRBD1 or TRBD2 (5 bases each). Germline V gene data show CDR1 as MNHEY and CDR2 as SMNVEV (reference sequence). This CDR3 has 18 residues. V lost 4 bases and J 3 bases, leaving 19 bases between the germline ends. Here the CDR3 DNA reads TGTGCCAGCAGTTCGACCCGTCTGAGGGGCTTTGGGGCCAACGTCCTGACTTTC. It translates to CASSSTRLRGFGANVLTF.

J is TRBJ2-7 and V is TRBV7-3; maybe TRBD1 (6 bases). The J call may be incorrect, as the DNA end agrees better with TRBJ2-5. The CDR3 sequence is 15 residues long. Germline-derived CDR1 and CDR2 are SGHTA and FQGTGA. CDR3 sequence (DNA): TGTGCCAGCAGCTTACAGGAGGTCCCAGGGGCGACCCAGTACTTC. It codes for CASSLQEVPGATQYF.

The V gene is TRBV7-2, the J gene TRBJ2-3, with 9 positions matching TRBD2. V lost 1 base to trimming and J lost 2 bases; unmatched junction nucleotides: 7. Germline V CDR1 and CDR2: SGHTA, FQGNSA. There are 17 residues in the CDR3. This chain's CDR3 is CASSLGVLAGYTDTQYF. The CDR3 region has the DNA TGTGCCAGCAGCTTAGGGGTTCTAGCGGGATACACAGATACGCAGTATTTT. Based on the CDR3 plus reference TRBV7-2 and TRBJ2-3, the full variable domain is GAGVSQSPSNKVTEKGKDVELRCDPISGHTALYWYRQSLGQGLEFLIYFQGNSAPDKSGLPSDRFSAERTGGSVSTLTIQRTQQEDSAVYLCASSLGVLAGYTDTQYFGPGTRLTVL.

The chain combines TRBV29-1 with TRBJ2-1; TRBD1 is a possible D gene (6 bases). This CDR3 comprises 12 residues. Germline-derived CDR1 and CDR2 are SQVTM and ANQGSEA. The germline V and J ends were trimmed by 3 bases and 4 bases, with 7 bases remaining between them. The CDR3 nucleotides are TGCAGCGTTGAGGACAGATACAATGAGCAGTTCTTC. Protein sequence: CSVEDRYNEQFF.

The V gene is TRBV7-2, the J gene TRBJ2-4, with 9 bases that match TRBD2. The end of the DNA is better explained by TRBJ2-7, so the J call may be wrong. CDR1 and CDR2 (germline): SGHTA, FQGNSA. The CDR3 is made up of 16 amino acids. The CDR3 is CASSLRSGGLIYEQYF. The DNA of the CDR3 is TGTGCCAGCAGTCTCCGTAGCGGGGGCCTCATTTACGAGCAGTACTTC.

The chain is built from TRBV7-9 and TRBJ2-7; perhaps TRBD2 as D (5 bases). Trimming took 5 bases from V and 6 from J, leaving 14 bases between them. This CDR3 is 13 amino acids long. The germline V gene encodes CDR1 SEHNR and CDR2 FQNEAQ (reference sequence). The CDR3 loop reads CASSPRTLLEQYF. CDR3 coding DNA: TGTGCCAGCAGCCCACGGACTCTCCTCGAGCAGTACTTC.

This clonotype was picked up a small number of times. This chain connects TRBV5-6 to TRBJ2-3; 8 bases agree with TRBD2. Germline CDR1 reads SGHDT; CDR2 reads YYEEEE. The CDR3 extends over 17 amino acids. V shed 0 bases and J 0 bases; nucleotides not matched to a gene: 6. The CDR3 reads CASSLELAGFSTDTQYF. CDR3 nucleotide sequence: TGTGCCAGCAGCTTGGAGCTAGCGGGCTTCAGCACAGATACGCAGTATTTT.

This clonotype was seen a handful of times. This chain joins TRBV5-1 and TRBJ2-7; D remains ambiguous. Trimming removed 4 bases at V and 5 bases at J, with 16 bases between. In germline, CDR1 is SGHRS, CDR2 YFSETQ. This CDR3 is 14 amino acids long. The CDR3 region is CASSEAPGANEQYF. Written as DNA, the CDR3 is TGCGCCAGCAGCGAGGCTCCAGGAGCAAACGAGCAGTACTTC.

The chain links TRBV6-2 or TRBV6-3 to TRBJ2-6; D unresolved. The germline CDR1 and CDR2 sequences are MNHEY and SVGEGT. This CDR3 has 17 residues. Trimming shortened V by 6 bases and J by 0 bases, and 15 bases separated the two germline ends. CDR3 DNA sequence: TGTGCCAGCAGCCCGGAAGGCGCCCGCTCTGGGGCCAACGTCCTGACTTTC. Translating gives CASSPEGARSGANVLTF.